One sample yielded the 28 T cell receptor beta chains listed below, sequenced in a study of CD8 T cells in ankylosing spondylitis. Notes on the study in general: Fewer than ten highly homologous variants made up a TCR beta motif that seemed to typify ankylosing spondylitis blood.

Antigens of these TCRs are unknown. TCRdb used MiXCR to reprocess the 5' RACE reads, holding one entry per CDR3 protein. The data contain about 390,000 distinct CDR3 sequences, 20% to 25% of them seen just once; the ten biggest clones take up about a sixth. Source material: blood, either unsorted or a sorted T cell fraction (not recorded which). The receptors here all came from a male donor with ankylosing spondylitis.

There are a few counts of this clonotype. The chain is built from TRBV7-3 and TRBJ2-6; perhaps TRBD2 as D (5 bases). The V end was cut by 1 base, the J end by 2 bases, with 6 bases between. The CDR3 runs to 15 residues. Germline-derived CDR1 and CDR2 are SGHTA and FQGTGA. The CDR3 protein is CASSLREPGANVLTF. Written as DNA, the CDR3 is TGTGCCAGCAGCTTAAGGGAGCCTGGGGCCAACGTCCTGACTTTC.

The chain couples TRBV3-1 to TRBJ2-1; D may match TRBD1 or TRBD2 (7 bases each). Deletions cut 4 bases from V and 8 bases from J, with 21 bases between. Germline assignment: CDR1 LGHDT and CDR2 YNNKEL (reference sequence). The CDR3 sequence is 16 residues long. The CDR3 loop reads CASSRARTPGGDEQFF. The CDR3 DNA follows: TGTGCCAGCAGCCGTGCCAGGACTCCAGGGGGGGATGAGCAGTTCTTC.

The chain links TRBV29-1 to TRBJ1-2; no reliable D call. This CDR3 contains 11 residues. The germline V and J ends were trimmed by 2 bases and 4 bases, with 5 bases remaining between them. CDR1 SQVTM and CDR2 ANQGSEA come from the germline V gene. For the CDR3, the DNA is TGCAGCGTTGAAAGGAGCTATGGCTACACCTTC. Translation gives CSVERSYGYTF.

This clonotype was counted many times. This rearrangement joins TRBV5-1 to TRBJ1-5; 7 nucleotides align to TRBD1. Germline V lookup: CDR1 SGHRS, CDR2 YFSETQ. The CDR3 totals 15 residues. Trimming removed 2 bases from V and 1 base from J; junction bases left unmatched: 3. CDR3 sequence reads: CASSLGTASNQPQHF. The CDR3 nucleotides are TGCGCCAGCAGCTTAGGGACAGCAAGCAATCAGCCCCAGCATTTT.

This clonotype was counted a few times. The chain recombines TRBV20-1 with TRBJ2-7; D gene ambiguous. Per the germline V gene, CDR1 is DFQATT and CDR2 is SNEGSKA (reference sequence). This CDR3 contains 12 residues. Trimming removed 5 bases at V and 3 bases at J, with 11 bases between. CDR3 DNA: TGCAGTGCTTCCAGACCGGACTACGAGCAGTACTTC. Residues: CSASRPDYEQYF.

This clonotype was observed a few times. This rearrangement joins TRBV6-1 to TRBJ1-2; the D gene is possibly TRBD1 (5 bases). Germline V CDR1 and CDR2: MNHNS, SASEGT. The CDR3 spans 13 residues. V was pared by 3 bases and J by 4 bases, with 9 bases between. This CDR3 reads CASSETDLYGYTF. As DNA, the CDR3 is TGTGCCAGCAGTGAGACAGACCTCTATGGCTACACCTTC.

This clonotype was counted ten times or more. The CDR3 loop is CASSLGQPGTEAFF. In DNA, the CDR3 is TGCGCCAGCAGCTTGGGACAGCCGGGCACTGAAGCTTTCTTT. The V and J genes are TRBV5-1 and TRBJ1-1, with a tentative D call TRBD1 (5 bases). The CDR3 contains 14 residues. Germline CDR1 and CDR2: SGHRS and YFSETQ. Trimming removed 0 bases from V and 4 bases from J, with 10 bases in between.

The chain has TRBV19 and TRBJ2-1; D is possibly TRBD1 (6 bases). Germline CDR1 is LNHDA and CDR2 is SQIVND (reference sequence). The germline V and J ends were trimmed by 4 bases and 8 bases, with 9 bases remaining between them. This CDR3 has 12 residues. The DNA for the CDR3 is TGTGCCAGTAGTAAGGGACAACATGAGCAGTTCTTC. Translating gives CASSKGQHEQFF. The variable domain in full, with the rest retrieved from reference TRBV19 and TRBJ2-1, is DGGITQSPKYLFRKEGQNVTLSCEQNLNHDAMYWYRQDPGQGLRLIYYSQIVNDFQKGDIAEGYSVSREKKESFPLTVTSAQKNPTAFYLCASSKGQHEQFFGPGTRLTVL.

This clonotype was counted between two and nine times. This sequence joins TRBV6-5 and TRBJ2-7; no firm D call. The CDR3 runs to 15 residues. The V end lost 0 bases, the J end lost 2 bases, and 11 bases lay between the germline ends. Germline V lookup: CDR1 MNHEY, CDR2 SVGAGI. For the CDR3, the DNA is TGTGCCAGCAGTTACTCGAGTATATCCGCCTACGAGCAGTACTTC. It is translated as CASSYSSISAYEQYF.

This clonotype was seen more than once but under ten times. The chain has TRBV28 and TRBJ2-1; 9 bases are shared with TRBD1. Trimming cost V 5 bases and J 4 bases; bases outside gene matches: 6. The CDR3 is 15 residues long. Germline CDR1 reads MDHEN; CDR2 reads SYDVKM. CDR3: CASSPGQGWYNEQFF. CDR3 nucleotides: TGTGCCAGCAGTCCAGGACAGGGGTGGTACAATGAGCAGTTCTTC.

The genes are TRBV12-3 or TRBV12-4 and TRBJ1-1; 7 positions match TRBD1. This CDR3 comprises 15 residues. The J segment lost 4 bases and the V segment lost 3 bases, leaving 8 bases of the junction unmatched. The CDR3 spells CASSFQGVGVTEAFF. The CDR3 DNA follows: TGTGCCAGCAGTTTCCAGGGGGTGGGCGTCACTGAAGCTTTCTTT.

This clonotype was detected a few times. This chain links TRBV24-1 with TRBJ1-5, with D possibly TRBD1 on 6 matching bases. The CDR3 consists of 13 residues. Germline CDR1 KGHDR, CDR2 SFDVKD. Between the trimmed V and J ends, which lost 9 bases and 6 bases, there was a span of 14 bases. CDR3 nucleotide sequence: TGTGCCACCGGGACACTCGAAGGTCAGCCCCAGCATTTT. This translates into CATGTLEGQPQHF.

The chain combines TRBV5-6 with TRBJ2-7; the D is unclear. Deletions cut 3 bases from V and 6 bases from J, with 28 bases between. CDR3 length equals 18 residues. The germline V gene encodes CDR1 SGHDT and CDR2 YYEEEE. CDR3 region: CASSSLKASGVSPLEQYF. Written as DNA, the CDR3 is TGTGCCAGCAGCTCCCTTAAGGCTAGTGGGGTATCTCCCCTCGAGCAGTACTTC.

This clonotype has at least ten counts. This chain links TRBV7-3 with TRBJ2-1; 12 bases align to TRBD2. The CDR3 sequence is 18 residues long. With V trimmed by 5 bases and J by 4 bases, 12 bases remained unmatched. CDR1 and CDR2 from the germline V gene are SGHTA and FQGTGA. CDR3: CASSPFQGLAGIYNEQFF. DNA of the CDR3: TGTGCCAGCAGCCCTTTTCAGGGACTAGCGGGTATATACAATGAGCAGTTCTTC.

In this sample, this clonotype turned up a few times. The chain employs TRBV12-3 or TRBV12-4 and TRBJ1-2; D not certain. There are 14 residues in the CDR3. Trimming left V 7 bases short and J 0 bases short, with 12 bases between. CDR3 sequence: CASKVGIPNYGYTF. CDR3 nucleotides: TGTGCCAGCAAAGTCGGGATACCTAACTATGGCTACACCTTC.

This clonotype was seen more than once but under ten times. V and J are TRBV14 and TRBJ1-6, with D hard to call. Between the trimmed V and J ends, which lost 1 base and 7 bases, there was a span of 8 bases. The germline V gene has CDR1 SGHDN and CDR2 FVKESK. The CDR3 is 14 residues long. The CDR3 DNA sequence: TGTGCCAGCAGCCAAGTCGGACGGAATTCACCCCTCCACTTT. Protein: CASSQVGRNSPLHF.

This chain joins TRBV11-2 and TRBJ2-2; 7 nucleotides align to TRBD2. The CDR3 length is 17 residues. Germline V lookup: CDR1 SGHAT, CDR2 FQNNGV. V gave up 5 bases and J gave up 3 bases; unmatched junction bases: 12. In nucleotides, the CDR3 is TGTGCCAGCAGCCAATCCCCAGCGGGATGGGACACCGGGGAGCTGTTTTTT. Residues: CASSQSPAGWDTGELFF. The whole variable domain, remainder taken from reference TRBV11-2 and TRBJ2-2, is EAGVAQSPRYKIIEKRQSVAFWCNPISGHATLYWYQQILGQGPKLLIQFQNNGVVDDSQLPKDRFSAERLKGVDSTLKIQPAKLEDSAVYLCASSQSPAGWDTGELFFGEGSRLTVL.

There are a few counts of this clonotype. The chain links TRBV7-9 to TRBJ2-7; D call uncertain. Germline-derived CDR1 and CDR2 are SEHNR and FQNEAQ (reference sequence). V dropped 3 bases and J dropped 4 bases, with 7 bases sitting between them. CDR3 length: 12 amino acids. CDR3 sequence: CASSFSDYEQYF. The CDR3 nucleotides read TGTGCCAGCAGCTTTTCGGATTACGAGCAGTACTTC. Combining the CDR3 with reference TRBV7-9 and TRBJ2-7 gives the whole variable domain DTGVSQNPRHKITKRGQNVTFRCDPISEHNRLYWYRQTLGQGPEFLTYFQNEAQLEKSRLLSDRFSAERPKGSFSTLEIQRTEQGDSAMYLCASSFSDYEQYFGPGTRLTVT.

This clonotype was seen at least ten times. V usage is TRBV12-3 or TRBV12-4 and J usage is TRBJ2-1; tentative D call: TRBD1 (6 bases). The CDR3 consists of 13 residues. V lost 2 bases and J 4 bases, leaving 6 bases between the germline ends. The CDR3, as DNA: TGTGCCAGCAGTTTACAGGGGTACAATGAGCAGTTCTTC. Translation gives CASSLQGYNEQFF.

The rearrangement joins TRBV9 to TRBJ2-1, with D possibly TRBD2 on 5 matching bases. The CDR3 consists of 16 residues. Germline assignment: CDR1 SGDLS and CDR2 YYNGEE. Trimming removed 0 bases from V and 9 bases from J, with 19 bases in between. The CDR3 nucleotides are TGTGCCAGCAGCGTAGTGGGAGATAACTTGGGCGCTGAGCAGTTCTTC. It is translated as CASSVVGDNLGAEQFF.

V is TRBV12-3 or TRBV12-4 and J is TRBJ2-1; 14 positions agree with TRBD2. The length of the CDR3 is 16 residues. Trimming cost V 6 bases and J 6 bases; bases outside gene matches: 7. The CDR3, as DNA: TGTGCCAGCAGGCGACGCGGGACTAGCGGGAGCAATGAGCAGTTCTTC. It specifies CASRRRGTSGSNEQFF.

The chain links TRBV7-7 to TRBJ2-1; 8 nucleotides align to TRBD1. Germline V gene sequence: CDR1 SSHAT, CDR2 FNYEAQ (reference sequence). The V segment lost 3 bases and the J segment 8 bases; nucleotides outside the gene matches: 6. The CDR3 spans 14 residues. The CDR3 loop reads CASSFSDRGHEQFF. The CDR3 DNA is TGTGCCAGCAGCTTTTCCGACAGGGGCCATGAGCAGTTCTTC.

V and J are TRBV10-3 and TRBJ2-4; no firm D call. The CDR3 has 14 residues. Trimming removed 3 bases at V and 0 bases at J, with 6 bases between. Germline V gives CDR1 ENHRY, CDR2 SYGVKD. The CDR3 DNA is TGTGCCATCAGTGAACGATTAGCCAAAAACATTCAGTACTTC. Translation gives CAISERLAKNIQYF.

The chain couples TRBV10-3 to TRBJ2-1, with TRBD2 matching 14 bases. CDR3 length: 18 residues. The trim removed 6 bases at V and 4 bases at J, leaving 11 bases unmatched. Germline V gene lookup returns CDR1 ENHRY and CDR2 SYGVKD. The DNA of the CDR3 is TGTGCCATCAGCTCCGGGACTAGCGGGAGTGGGGGATACAATGAGCAGTTCTTC. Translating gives CAISSGTSGSGGYNEQFF.

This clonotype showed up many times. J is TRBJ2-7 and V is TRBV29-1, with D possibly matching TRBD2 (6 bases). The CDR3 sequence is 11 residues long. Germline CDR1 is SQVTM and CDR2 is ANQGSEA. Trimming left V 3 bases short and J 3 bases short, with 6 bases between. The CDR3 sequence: CSVEGGYEQYF. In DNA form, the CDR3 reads TGCAGCGTTGAGGGGGGCTACGAGCAGTACTTC.

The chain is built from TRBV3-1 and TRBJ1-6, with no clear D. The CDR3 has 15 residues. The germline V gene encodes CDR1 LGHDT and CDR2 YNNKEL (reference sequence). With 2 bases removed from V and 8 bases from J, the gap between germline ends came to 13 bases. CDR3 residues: CASSQTARWDSPLHF. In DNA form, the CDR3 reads TGTGCCAGCAGCCAAACCGCCCGGTGGGATTCACCCCTCCACTTT. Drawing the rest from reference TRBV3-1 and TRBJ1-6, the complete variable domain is DTAVSQTPKYLVTQMGNDKSIKCEQNLGHDTMYWYKQDSKKFLKIMFSYNNKELIINETVPNRFSPKSPDKAHLNLHINSLELGDSAVYFCASSQTARWDSPLHFGNGTRLTVT.

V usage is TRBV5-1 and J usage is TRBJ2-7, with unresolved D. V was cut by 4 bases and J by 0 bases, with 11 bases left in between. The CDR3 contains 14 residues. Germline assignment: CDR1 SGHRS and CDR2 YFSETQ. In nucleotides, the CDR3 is TGCGCCAGCAGCCCCGGACCAACCTCCTACGAGCAGTACTTC. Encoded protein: CASSPGPTSYEQYF.

The CDR3 protein is CASSSSGLAGGPWGDTQYF. For the CDR3, the DNA is TGTGCCAGCAGCTCTAGTGGACTAGCGGGAGGGCCTTGGGGAGATACGCAGTATTTT. The V and J genes are TRBV11-2 and TRBJ2-3; 15 bases line up with TRBD2. V shed 4 bases and J 5 bases; nucleotides not matched to a gene: 13. Looked up from germline, CDR1 is SGHAT and CDR2 is FQNNGV. The CDR3 runs to 19 residues. Full variable domain (rest looked up from reference TRBV11-2 and TRBJ2-3): EAGVAQSPRYKIIEKRQSVAFWCNPISGHATLYWYQQILGQGPKLLIQFQNNGVVDDSQLPKDRFSAERLKGVDSTLKIQPAKLEDSAVYLCASSSSGLAGGPWGDTQYFGPGTRLTVL.